The clone carrying this TCR beta chain was found once. CDR3 length: 15 amino acids. V lost 3 bases, J lost 2 bases, and 5 bases stayed unmatched. Germline-derived CDR1 and CDR2 are SGHDT and YYEEEE. These data come from a study of T cells after posttransplantation cyclophosphamide. Busulfan-fludarabine conditioning, marrow transplant, and cyclophosphamide on days +3 and +4 were administered. The repertoire was sequenced with immunoSEQ multiplex PCR; TCRdb's copy has only in-frame clones and lacks some. The data show 6,000 or so clones, over 65% seen once. Sequencing used CD4+ T cells sorted from blood, obtained less than 370 days after allogeneic stem cell transplant with posttransplant cyclophosphamide. This TCR came from a male patient aged 45 to 59 who received an allogeneic stem cell transplant from a related donor and was CMV-positive. Some of the T cells might come from the graft donor. This chain connects TRBV5-6 to TRBJ2-3, with 8 bases lining up with TRBD2. CDR3 DNA sequence: TGTGCCAGCAGCTCCGGGACTAGTAACACAGATACGCAGTATTTT. Protein sequence: CASSSGTSNTDTQYF.